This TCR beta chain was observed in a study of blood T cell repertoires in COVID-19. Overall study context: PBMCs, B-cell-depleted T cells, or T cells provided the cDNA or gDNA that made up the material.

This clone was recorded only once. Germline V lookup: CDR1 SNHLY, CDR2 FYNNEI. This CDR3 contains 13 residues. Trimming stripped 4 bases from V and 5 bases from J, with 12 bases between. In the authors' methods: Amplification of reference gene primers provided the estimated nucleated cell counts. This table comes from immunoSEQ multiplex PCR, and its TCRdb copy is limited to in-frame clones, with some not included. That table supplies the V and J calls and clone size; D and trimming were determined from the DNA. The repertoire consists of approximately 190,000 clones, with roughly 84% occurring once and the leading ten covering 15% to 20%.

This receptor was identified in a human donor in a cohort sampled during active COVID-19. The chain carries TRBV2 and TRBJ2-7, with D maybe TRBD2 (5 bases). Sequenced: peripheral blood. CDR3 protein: CASSAGTGNEQYF. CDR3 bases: TGTGCCAGCAGTGCGGGAACGGGCAACGAGCAGTACTTC. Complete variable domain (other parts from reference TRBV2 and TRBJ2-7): EPEVTQTPSHQVTQMGQEVILRCVPISNHLYFYWYRQILGQKVEFLVSFYNNEISEKSEIFDDQFSVERPDGSNFTLKIRSTKLEDSAMYFCASSAGTGNEQYFGPGTRLTVT.